These 30 T cell receptor beta chains share one sample of origin, sequenced in a study of T-cell reconstitution after alpha-beta-depleted transplantation in children. Construction of the TCRbeta library involved unique molecular identifiers. TCRdb called the PCR reads again in MiXCR, with one record for every CDR3 protein. The sample has some 520,000 distinct CDR3 sequences, 32% seen once; the top ten hold 2% to 3%. The sequencing used PBMCs from the stem cell graft donor, collected from the stem cell graft. The receptors derive from a human donor who donated a stem cell graft to a child with aplastic anemia.

The chain combines TRBV27 with TRBJ2-7; D gene ambiguous. Germline V gene sequence: CDR1 MNHEY, CDR2 SMNVEV (reference sequence). CDR3 length: 13 amino acids. The V end lost 7 bases, the J end lost 1 base, and 11 bases lay between the germline ends. The CDR3 sequence is CASTGPPSYEQYF. CDR3 sequence (DNA): TGTGCCAGCACAGGACCACCATCCTACGAGCAGTACTTC.

This clonotype was seen a handful of times. This sequence joins TRBV6-1 and TRBJ2-2; a possible D gene is TRBD1 (6 bases). CDR3 length equals 13 residues. The germline V gene encodes CDR1 MNHNS and CDR2 SASEGT. Trimming cost V 5 bases and J 6 bases, with 10 bases left between them. The chain's CDR3 is CASSRAGAGELFF. In DNA form, the CDR3 reads TGTGCCAGCAGTCGGGCAGGGGCCGGGGAGCTGTTTTTT.

This clonotype was recorded a few times. The chain couples TRBV27 to TRBJ1-6; tentative D call: TRBD1 (5 bases). Germline V gene lookup returns CDR1 MNHEY and CDR2 SMNVEV (reference sequence). The V and J ends lost 0 bases and 10 bases respectively, with 13 bases between them. This CDR3 is 15 amino acids long. This CDR3 reads CASSLSGQGRSPLHF. The CDR3 nucleotides are TGTGCCAGCAGTTTATCGGGGCAGGGACGCTCACCCCTCCACTTT.

The table lists this clonotype with a few counts. V usage is TRBV20-1 and J usage is TRBJ2-3, with D perhaps matching TRBD1 (5 bases). Trimming shortened V by 0 bases and J by 2 bases, and 9 bases separated the two germline ends. Germline CDR1 and CDR2: DFQATT and SNEGSKA (reference sequence). This CDR3 comprises 14 residues. The CDR3 sequence is CSAREDSNTDTQYF. The DNA for the CDR3 is TGCAGTGCTAGAGAAGACAGTAACACAGATACGCAGTATTTT.

The CDR3 bases are TGCGCCAGCAGCTTTAGTGACAGATCGACAGGGATCCATACTGAAGCTTTCTTT. Translated, it gives CASSFSDRSTGIHTEAFF. The rearrangement links TRBV5-1 to TRBJ1-1; 7 nucleotides match TRBD1. This CDR3 region has 18 residues. Germline V gene lookup returns CDR1 SGHRS and CDR2 YFSETQ. The V segment lost 2 bases and the J segment 5 bases; nucleotides outside the gene matches: 18.

The chain has TRBV7-8 and TRBJ2-1; 7 bases agree with TRBD1. Germline V CDR1 and CDR2: SGHVS, FQNEAQ. The CDR3 contains 14 residues. J lost 6 bases, V lost 4 bases, and 6 bases had no gene match. The CDR3 coding sequence is TGTGCCAGCAGCTCCAAGGCAGGGGGCAATGAGCAGTTCTTC. It translates to CASSSKAGGNEQFF. The full variable domain, rest sourced from reference TRBV7-8 and TRBJ2-1, is GAGVSQSPRYKVAKRGQDVALRCDPISGHVSLFWYQQALGQGPEFLTYFQNEAQLDKSGLPSDRFFAERPEGSVSTLKIQRTQQEDSAVYLCASSSKAGGNEQFFGPGTRLTVL.

In this sample, this clonotype turned up a few times. The genes are TRBV12-3 or TRBV12-4 and TRBJ1-1; weak D call: TRBD1 (6 bases). Trimming cost V 6 bases and J 7 bases, with 9 bases left between them. CDR3 length: 11 amino acids. This CDR3 is CASRATGEAFF. In nucleotides, the CDR3 is TGTGCCAGCAGAGCGACAGGTGAAGCTTTCTTT.

The chain uses TRBV28 and TRBJ1-4; D is possibly TRBD1 (6 bases). The V gene lost 6 bases and the J gene lost 4 bases, with 15 bases spanning the gap. Germline loops: CDR1 MDHEN, CDR2 SYDVKM. This CDR3 is 15 amino acids long. CDR3 in amino acids: CASSERQAYNEKLFF. DNA for the CDR3: TGTGCCAGCAGCGAAAGACAGGCCTATAATGAAAAACTGTTTTTT.

The rearrangement uses TRBV10-3 and TRBJ2-1; 13 positions agree with TRBD2. Germline CDR1 is ENHRY and CDR2 is SYGVKD. V trimming: 10 bases; J trimming: 6 bases; junction bases outside the gene matches: 3. The CDR3 is made up of 13 amino acids. In DNA, the CDR3 is TGTGCCACCGGACTAGCGGGAGCCAATGAGCAGTTCTTC. Protein: CATGLAGANEQFF.

The chain's CDR3 is CSASRPLLGKVGQPQHF. The CDR3 region has the DNA TGCAGTGCTAGTCGCCCCCTGTTGGGTAAGGTTGGTCAGCCCCAGCATTTT. The chain recombines TRBV20-1 with TRBJ1-5; no firm D call. The CDR3 covers 17 residues. Per germline, CDR1 DFQATT and CDR2 SNEGSKA (reference sequence). Trimming removed 3 bases at V and 6 bases at J, with 24 bases between.

This clonotype showed up many times. The chain employs TRBV12-3 or TRBV12-4 and TRBJ1-2, with D tentatively TRBD1 (5 bases). The CDR3 contains 13 residues. Trimming removed 3 bases from V and 5 bases from J, with 10 bases in between. CDR3 residues: CASSLGLGYGYTF. The CDR3 bases are TGTGCCAGCAGTTTGGGACTAGGGTATGGCTACACCTTC.

This clonotype was picked up a small number of times. V usage is TRBV7-8 and J usage is TRBJ2-7, with TRBD2 matching over 10 bases. Germline-derived CDR1 and CDR2 are SGHVS and FQNEAQ. J gave up 6 bases and V 1 base, and 6 bases lay outside the gene matches. The CDR3 is 15 amino acids. CDR3 amino acids: CASSLGLAGVAEQYF. CDR3 in DNA: TGTGCCAGCAGCTTAGGGCTAGCGGGAGTCGCCGAGCAGTACTTC.

The chain carries TRBV5-5 and TRBJ1-2; D is possibly TRBD1 (6 bases). The V gene's germline CDR1 is SGHKS and CDR2 YYEKEE (reference sequence). V shed 4 bases and J shed 6 bases, with 19 bases lying between them. The CDR3 has 15 amino acids. This CDR3 reads CASSPGPIDRNGYTF. The CDR3 nucleotides are TGTGCCAGCAGCCCCGGGCCTATTGACAGGAATGGCTACACCTTC.

Worth noting for this clonotype: A junction end diverges from the germline sequence, so it may reflect a read error. The chain combines TRBV5-6 with TRBJ2-1; TRBD2 matches 11 bases. Germline V lookup: CDR1 SGHDT, CDR2 YYEEEE. This CDR3 has 15 residues. The CDR3 nucleotides are TGTGCCAGCAACTTGGGACTAGCGGTCTACAATGAGCAGTTCTTC. Translation: CASNLGLAVYNEQFF.

Only a few counts were recorded for this clonotype. The chain has TRBV7-2 and TRBJ1-4, with D perhaps TRBD1 (5 bases). The CDR3 is 16 residues long. V shed 4 bases and J shed 0 bases, with 12 bases lying between them. CDR1 SGHTA and CDR2 FQGNSA come from the germline V gene. CDR3 coding DNA: TGTGCCAGCAGCTCCGGGGCTTATGCAACTAATGAAAAACTGTTTTTT. This gives the protein CASSSGAYATNEKLFF.

This clonotype was counted a single time. This chain links TRBV20-1 with TRBJ1-5; D remains unclear. Germline V CDR1 and CDR2: DFQATT, SNEGSKA (reference sequence). The CDR3 contains 13 residues. Deletions cut 6 bases from V and 2 bases from J, with 11 bases between. The CDR3 coding sequence is TGCAGTGCAATAATTGGTGGCAATCAGCCCCAGCATTTT. Its protein product is CSAIIGGNQPQHF.

The rearrangement uses TRBV7-6 and TRBJ1-5; no reliable D call. Germline CDR1 and CDR2: SGHVS and FNYEAQ. The CDR3 has 15 amino acids. V was trimmed by 2 bases and J by 4 bases, leaving 12 bases between them. The CDR3 sequence: CASSLQSGINQPQHF. CDR3 nucleotides: TGTGCCAGCAGCTTACAATCGGGGATTAATCAGCCCCAGCATTTT.

This chain joins TRBV10-3 and TRBJ1-5; 10 bases map to TRBD1. In germline, CDR1 is ENHRY, CDR2 SYGVKD. The ends lost 2 bases at V and 0 bases at J; junction bases unmatched: 4. The CDR3 is 17 residues long. CDR3 sequence reads: CAISEGQGGYSNQPQHF. CDR3 DNA sequence: TGTGCCATCAGTGAGGGACAGGGGGGCTATAGCAATCAGCCCCAGCATTTT.

This clonotype was seen only a few times. The chain couples TRBV6-4 to TRBJ2-7; TRBD2 aligns across 8 bases. The CDR3 has 13 amino acids. J lost 6 bases, V lost 0 bases, and 1 base had no gene match. From germline, CDR1 is MRHNA and CDR2 SNTAGT. The CDR3 spells CASSDSAGGEQYV. DNA for the CDR3: TGTGCCAGCAGTGACTCCGCGGGAGGCGAGCAGTACGTC.

This clonotype was counted only a few times. The CDR3 loop reads CASSSPSGGDTQYF. In DNA, the CDR3 is TGTGCCAGCAGCTCTCCTAGCGGTGGGGATACGCAGTATTTT. The J gene is TRBJ2-3, the V gene TRBV7-2; TRBD2 matches 7 bases. The CDR3 length is 14 residues. Unmatched junction bases numbered 7, after V lost 4 bases and J lost 6 bases. Germline V gene lookup returns CDR1 SGHTA and CDR2 FQGNSA.

This clonotype was seen a few times. The chain links TRBV27 to TRBJ2-2; maybe TRBD2 (5 bases). The CDR3 sequence is 14 residues long. V was trimmed by 5 bases and J by 9 bases, leaving 16 bases between them. CDR1 is MNHEY and CDR2 is SMNVEV in the germline V gene (reference sequence). CDR3 bases: TGTGCCAGCAGTGATAGACCGGACTTCCGGGAGCTGTTTTTT. It specifies CASSDRPDFRELFF.

The V call is TRBV18, the J call TRBJ2-7; TRBD2 matches at 9 bases. The CDR3 length is 15 residues. Germline V gives CDR1 KGHSH, CDR2 LQKENI. With V trimmed by 1 base and J by 5 bases, 6 bases remained unmatched. The CDR3 bases are TGTGCCAGCTCACCACAGTCTAGCGGGATACACGAGCAGTACGTC. Amino acids: CASSPQSSGIHEQYV.

This chain connects TRBV29-1 to TRBJ1-5, with D tentatively TRBD1 (6 bases). Trimming removed 6 bases at V and 3 bases at J, with 15 bases between. Germline CDR1 and CDR2: SQVTM and ANQGSEA. The CDR3 consists of 14 residues. CDR3 nucleotides: TGCAGCGTGCACACAGGGCTAACCAATCAGCCCCAGCATTTT. This translates into CSVHTGLTNQPQHF.

V is TRBV28 and J is TRBJ1-4; 10 bases agree with TRBD1. With 2 bases clipped from V and 8 bases from J, the junction kept 5 bases outside the gene matches. Germline lookup yields CDR1 MDHEN and CDR2 SYDVKM. The length of the CDR3 is 15 residues. The CDR3 coding sequence is TGTGCCAGCAGTTTAGCGGGACAGGGGAAAGAAAAACTGTTTTTT. As protein: CASSLAGQGKEKLFF.

In its sample, this clonotype was seen a few times. The rearrangement links TRBV7-9 to TRBJ2-2; D perhaps matches TRBD1 (5 bases). Trimming shortened V by 5 bases and J by 5 bases, and 12 bases separated the two germline ends. In germline, CDR1 is SEHNR, CDR2 FQNEAQ (reference sequence). The CDR3 covers 14 residues. The CDR3 here is CASSPPQGTGELFF. In DNA, the CDR3 is TGTGCCAGCAGCCCCCCGCAGGGAACCGGGGAGCTGTTTTTT.

In its sample, this clonotype was seen a few times. The genes are TRBV5-1 and TRBJ2-1; D is perhaps TRBD2 (5 bases). Trimming took off 2 bases at V and 5 bases at J, with 14 bases between the two ends. This CDR3 has 15 amino acids. The V gene's germline CDR1 is SGHRS and CDR2 YFSETQ. CDR3: CASSFMLRADNEQFF. Here the CDR3 DNA reads TGCGCCAGCAGCTTTATGTTGCGGGCAGACAATGAGCAGTTCTTC.

The sample holds a few counts of this clonotype. The chain employs TRBV28 and TRBJ2-5, with D tentatively TRBD1 (6 bases). This CDR3 has 15 residues. Germline assignment: CDR1 MDHEN and CDR2 SYDVKM. Trimming cost V 3 bases and J 4 bases, with 15 bases left between them. CDR3 amino acids: CASSFRGSKVETQYF. DNA of the CDR3: TGTGCCAGCAGTTTCAGGGGCTCAAAGGTAGAGACCCAGTACTTC.

The chain recombines TRBV29-1 with TRBJ2-7; TRBD1 matches at 10 bases. Per the germline V gene, CDR1 is SQVTM and CDR2 is ANQGSEA. The ends lost 7 bases at V and 2 bases at J; junction bases unmatched: 11. The CDR3 is 15 residues long. The DNA of the CDR3 is TGCAGCGCTACGGGACAGGGGACTTCCACCTACGAGCAGTACTTC. This sequence encodes CSATGQGTSTYEQYF.

This clonotype has more than one count but fewer than ten. This sequence joins TRBV27 and TRBJ2-1; D uncertain. CDR1 MNHEY and CDR2 SMNVEV come from the germline V gene (reference sequence). This CDR3 contains 12 residues. V gave up 6 bases and J gave up 7 bases, with 10 bases separating them. The CDR3 nucleotides read TGTGCCAGCAGGAAATTGGGGAATGAGCAGTTCTTC. Amino acid sequence: CASRKLGNEQFF.

The chain employs TRBV9 and TRBJ2-7; D possibly corresponds to TRBD2 (5 bases). Germline CDR1 SGDLS, CDR2 YYNGEE. The CDR3 spans 15 residues. V was pared by 0 bases and J by 3 bases, with 13 bases between. The CDR3 loop reads CASSVDPQRSYEQYF. CDR3 sequence (DNA): TGTGCCAGCAGCGTAGATCCCCAGCGGAGCTACGAGCAGTACTTC.